The following is a TCR beta chain sequence with its context. How the authors handled the data: Estimation of nucleated cell counts was performed using reference gene primer amplification. Using immunoSEQ multiplex PCR, the repertoire was profiled, and TCRdb retains in-frame clones only, with some absent. That table supplies the V and J calls and clone size; D and trimming were determined from the DNA. The sample shows about 140,000 clones, 75% to 85% of them seen only once. This entry comes from a study of blood T cell repertoires in COVID-19. As for the study in general: The samples span acute and convalescent COVID-19 from the United States, Italy and Spain. From T cells, B-cell-depleted T cells, or PBMCs came the material, which was cDNA or gDNA.

Per the germline V gene, CDR1 is LNHNV and CDR2 is YYDKDF (reference sequence). The CDR3 spans 15 residues. V lost 7 bases to trimming and J lost 1 base, with 13 bases between them. The sample was peripheral blood. This TCR derives from a woman older than 75 with active or convalescent COVID-19. The V call is TRBV15, the J call TRBJ2-2; maybe TRBD2 (6 bases). CDR3 residues: CATNPGTVNTGELFF. CDR3 nucleotide sequence: TGTGCCACCAACCCCGGGACTGTGAACACCGGGGAGCTGTTTTTT.